One sample yielded the 3 T cell receptor beta chains listed below, sequenced in a study of blood T cell repertoires in COVID-19. TCRdb's table, derived via immunoSEQ multiplex PCR, lists solely in-frame clones and lacks some. This sample has approximately 150,000 clones, with 81% found just once. Sequenced: peripheral blood. The origin of the receptors is a human donor in a cohort sampled during active COVID-19.

This sequence joins TRBV30 and TRBJ1-1; D might be TRBD1 (5 bases). The CDR3 loop spans 15 amino acids. V lost 1 base and J lost 0, with 12 bases in between. Germline V gene sequence: CDR1 GTSNPN, CDR2 SVGIG (reference sequence). The CDR3 nucleotides read TGTGCCTGGAGTGCCTGGGGGGGAGTGAACACTGAAGCTTTCTTT. It yields the protein CAWSAWGGVNTEAFF.

Only one count was recorded for this clone. This chain links TRBV9 with TRBJ2-1; 9 positions agree with TRBD2. V gave up 2 bases and J gave up 5 bases; unmatched junction bases: 8. This CDR3 spans 16 amino acids. CDR1 and CDR2 (germline): SGDLS, YYNGEE. CDR3 amino acids: CASSVSLAGGNNEQFF. For the CDR3, the DNA is TGTGCCAGCAGCGTCTCCTTGGCGGGAGGGAACAATGAGCAGTTCTTC.

In its sample, this clone was seen a few times. V gene TRBV6-4 combines with J gene TRBJ1-6, with D possibly TRBD1 on 5 matching bases. CDR1 and CDR2 from the germline V gene are MRHNA and SNTAGT. V was cut by 3 bases and J by 9 bases, with 9 bases left in between. This CDR3 is 13 amino acids long. In DNA, the CDR3 is TGTGCCAGCAGTGAAGGACAACGTTCACCCCTCCACTTT. It specifies CASSEGQRSPLHF.